These T cell receptor beta chains were read from a single sample in a study of technical replicates of blood from a handful of donors. Profiling relied on immunoSEQ multiplex PCR, and the TCRdb table lists in-frame clones only, not all of them. The repertoire includes around 70,000 clones, more than 85% of them detected once, and roughly 0.24% sits in the top ten. What was sequenced was T cells isolated from PBMCs. Receptor source: a human donor in good health. CDR3s include the opening cysteine and the closing phenylalanine or tryptophan. Each record gives: V gene, D gene, J gene, CDR3 protein, CDR3 DNA. A D gene is named only where the DNA matches it firmly.

TRBV5-1	.	TRBJ2-5	CASSLERAEETQYF	TGCGCCAGCAGCTTGGAGCGGGCGGAAGAGACCCAGTACTTC
TRBV4-1	TRBD1	TRBJ1-5	CASSQVGQVRQPQHF	TGCGCCAGCAGCCAAGTGGGACAGGTACGACAGCCCCAGCATTTT
TRBV5-5	TRBD1	TRBJ2-7	CASSFDRGPYEQYF	TGTGCCAGCAGCTTCGACAGGGGGCCCTACGAGCAGTACTTC
TRBV9	.	TRBJ1-2	CASSVPGGGYTF	TGTGCCAGCAGCGTCCCTGGAGGGGGCTACACCTTC
TRBV4-1	TRBD1	TRBJ2-1	CASSPGWGQYNEQFF	TGCGCCAGCAGCCCGGGTTGGGGACAGTACAATGAGCAGTTCTTC
TRBV7-8	TRBD1	TRBJ1-1	CASSLGRGRDTEAFF	TGTGCCAGCAGCTTAGGGAGGGGGCGGGACACTGAAGCTTTCTTT
TRBV19	.	TRBJ1-1	CASSIAGDGSSAEAFF	TGTGCCAGTAGTATAGCTGGAGATGGTAGTTCGGCTGAAGCTTTCTTT
TRBV4-2	.	TRBJ2-6	CASSPPGGSGANVLTF	TGTGCCAGCAGCCCGCCTGGGGGGTCTGGGGCCAACGTCCTGACTTTC
TRBV4-1	.	TRBJ2-2	CASSQSWPGKNTGELFF	TGCGCCAGCAGCCAGAGCTGGCCAGGGAAGAACACCGGGGAGCTGTTTTTT
TRBV2	.	TRBJ1-1	CASSRGGWDTEAFF	TGTGCCAGCAGTCGGGGAGGGTGGGACACTGAAGCTTTCTTT
TRBV28	TRBD1	TRBJ2-7	CASRTGGTYEQYF	TGTGCCAGCCGGACAGGGGGGACCTACGAGCAGTACTTC
TRBV7-9	.	TRBJ1-2	CASSLGQTYGYTF	TGTGCCAGCAGCTTAGGACAGACATATGGCTACACCTTC
TRBV2	.	TRBJ1-2	CASRGRVVYGYTF	TGTGCCAGCAGAGGGCGGGTGGTCTATGGCTACACCTTC
TRBV21-1	.	TRBJ2-1	CASSKAQNEGGPTRGAKNEQFF	TGTGCCAGCAGCAAAGCGCAGAATGAGGGAGGGCCAACGAGGGGGGCCAAAAATGAGCAGTTCTTC
TRBV11-2	TRBD1	TRBJ1-1	CASSLEQGAEAFF	TGTGCCAGCAGCTTAGAACAGGGGGCTGAAGCTTTCTTT
TRBV5-6	.	TRBJ2-2	CASNQVFLGELFF	TGTGCCAGCAACCAGGTATTCCTCGGGGAGCTGTTTTTT
TRBV2	.	TRBJ2-1	CASSPTAGNYNEQFF	TGTGCCAGCAGCCCCACGGCGGGGAATTACAATGAGCAGTTCTTC
TRBV28	.	TRBJ1-5	CASSLPTDRIWQPQHF	TGTGCCAGCAGTTTACCCACCGACAGAATTTGGCAGCCCCAGCATTTT
TRBV18	TRBD2	TRBJ2-7	CASSPIAGGSYEQYF	TGTGCCAGCTCACCGATAGCGGGAGGGTCCTACGAGCAGTACTTC
TRBV29-1	.	TRBJ1-2	CSVSGAEKGYTF	TGCAGCGTTTCTGGGGCAGAGAAAGGCTACACCTTC
TRBV10-1	.	TRBJ2-1	CASSEGRRGINEQFF	TGCGCCAGCAGTGAAGGGCGGAGAGGGATAAATGAGCAGTTCTTC
TRBV10-3	.	TRBJ2-1	CAISEAPAYNEQFF	TGTGCCATCAGTGAGGCCCCAGCCTACAATGAGCAGTTCTTC
TRBV29-1	.	TRBJ2-3	CSVRLVSTDTQYF	TGCAGCGTCCGACTAGTTTCTACAGATACGCAGTATTTT
TRBV27	TRBD1	TRBJ1-5	CASSDRGTVYSNQPQHF	TGTGCCTCCTCGGACAGGGGGACGGTATATAGCAATCAGCCCCAGCATTTT
TRBV13	TRBD2	TRBJ2-7	CASSSPAASGGRQYF	TGTGCCAGCAGCTCTCCGGCGGCTAGCGGGGGTCGGCAGTACTTC
TRBV28	.	TRBJ1-1	CASTIIKGRGTEAFF	TGTGCCAGCACCATCATTAAGGGGAGGGGGACTGAAGCTTTCTTT
TRBV27	.	TRBJ1-2	CASSLGWVAGNYGYTF	TGTGCCAGCAGTTTGGGGTGGGTGGCAGGGAACTATGGCTACACCTTC
TRBV11-2	TRBD2	TRBJ2-7	CASSLGRGGYEQYF	TGTGCCAGCAGCTTAGGGCGGGGGGGCTACGAGCAGTACTTC